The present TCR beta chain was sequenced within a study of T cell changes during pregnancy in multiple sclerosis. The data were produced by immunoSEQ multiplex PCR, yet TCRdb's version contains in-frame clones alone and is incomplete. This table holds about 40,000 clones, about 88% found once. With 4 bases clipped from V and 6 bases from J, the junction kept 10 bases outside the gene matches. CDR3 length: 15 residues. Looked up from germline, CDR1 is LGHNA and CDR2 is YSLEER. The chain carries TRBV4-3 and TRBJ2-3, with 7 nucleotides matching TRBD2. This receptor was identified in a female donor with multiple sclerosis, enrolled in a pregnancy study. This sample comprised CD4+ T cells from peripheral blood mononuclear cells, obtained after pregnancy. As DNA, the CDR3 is TGCGCCAGCAGCCCCCGCCATCCGCGGGAGGATACGCAGTATTTT. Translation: CASSPRHPREDTQYF.